A single sample is the source of the 12 T cell receptor beta chains below, sequenced in a study of blood T cell repertoires in COVID-19. Some clones are missing from TCRdb's copy, which holds only in-frame ones; the method was immunoSEQ multiplex PCR. The sample has about 480,000 clones; 88% are singletons. Input material: peripheral blood. The receptor source for this set is a woman aged 45 to 65 with COVID-19, enrolled during active disease.

This chain connects TRBV6-5 to TRBJ1-1; D unclear. Germline CDR1 and CDR2: MNHEY and SVGAGI. The CDR3 spans 13 residues. CDR3 DNA: TGTCCCTACTGGGCCAGTATGAACACTGAAGCTTTCTTT. It yields the protein CPYWASMNTEAFF.

This clone has only one observation. The chain couples TRBV28 to TRBJ2-3, with 11 bases identical to TRBD2. The length of the CDR3 is 19 residues. CDR1 MDHEN and CDR2 SYDVKM come from the germline V gene. V lost 5 bases and J lost 5; bases outside the gene matches: 18. CDR3 sequence (DNA): TGTGCCAGCAGTAGGGTAGTTGGACTAGCGGGCCTCGGAAAAGATACGCAGTATTTT. Protein sequence: CASSRVVGLAGLGKDTQYF. Full variable domain (missing parts from reference TRBV28 and TRBJ2-3): DVKVTQSSRYLVKRTGEKVFLECVQDMDHENMFWYRQDPGLGLRLIYFSYDVKMKEKGDIPEGYSVSREKKERFSLILESASTNQTSMYLCASSRVVGLAGLGKDTQYFGPGTRLTVL.

The rearrangement joins TRBV12-3 or TRBV12-4 to TRBJ1-2; unclear D gene. The length of the CDR3 is 13 residues. V was trimmed by 8 bases and J by 6 bases, leaving 16 bases between them. CDR3 sequence reads: CASRDPRHHGYTF. In DNA, the CDR3 is TGTGCCAGCCGCGACCCCAGGCACCATGGCTACACCTTC.

This chain connects TRBV30 to TRBJ1-2; 7 nucleotides align to TRBD1. Trimming took 4 bases from V and 5 from J; bases not matched to a gene: 10. The CDR3 has 14 residues. Germline CDR1 reads GTSNPN; CDR2 reads SVGIG (reference sequence). This CDR3 is CAWTPGQLFYGYTF. In nucleotides, the CDR3 is TGTGCCTGGACTCCGGGACAGCTTTTTTATGGCTACACCTTC.

This clone was counted a few times. V gene TRBV3-1 (or the pseudogene TRBV3-2) combines with J gene TRBJ1-6, with TRBD1 as a possible D gene (5 bases). This CDR3 region has 18 residues. Trimming shortened V by 4 bases and J by 9 bases, and 25 bases separated the two germline ends. The germline V gene encodes CDR1 LGHDT and CDR2 YNNKEL (reference sequence). The CDR3 nucleotides read TGTGCCAGCAGCCGAGAGACAATAAACAGGCGCCTCCCTTCACCCCTCCACTTT. Translation gives CASSRETINRRLPSPLHF.

The genes are TRBV3-1 (or the pseudogene TRBV3-2) and TRBJ1-4; D unclear. In germline, CDR1 is LGHDT, CDR2 YNNKEL (reference sequence). The CDR3 loop spans 12 amino acids. V was shortened by 4 bases and J by 7 bases, with 7 bases between the two germline ends. The CDR3 loop is CASSRSSEKLFF. CDR3 sequence (DNA): TGTGCCAGCAGCCGGAGTAGTGAAAAACTGTTTTTT.

The chain employs TRBV2 and TRBJ1-5, with 10 bases matching TRBD1. Trimming took 5 bases from V and 1 from J; bases not matched to a gene: 8. CDR3 length equals 17 residues. Germline values: CDR1 SNHLY, CDR2 FYNNEI. The CDR3 bases are TGTGCCAGCAGTCCCGGGACAGGGGCTTGGAGCAATCAGCCCCAGCATTTT. It specifies CASSPGTGAWSNQPQHF.

This clone came up once. The chain carries TRBV5-4 and TRBJ1-1, with 7 bases lining up with TRBD1. The J segment lost 0 bases and the V segment lost 3 bases, leaving 11 bases of the junction unmatched. Per the germline V gene, CDR1 is SGHNT and CDR2 is YYREEE (reference sequence). This CDR3 region has 17 residues. The CDR3 nucleotides read TGTGCCAGCAGCTCCTTTTCACTGACAGGGATGAACACTGAAGCTTTCTTT. This gives the protein CASSSFSLTGMNTEAFF.

The genes are TRBV24-1 and TRBJ1-6, with 8 bases that match TRBD1. The CDR3 covers 16 residues. With V trimmed by 9 bases and J by 6 bases, 12 bases remained unmatched. The germline V gene encodes CDR1 KGHDR and CDR2 SFDVKD. This CDR3 reads CATEYPPDRVNSPLHF. CDR3 sequence (DNA): TGTGCCACCGAATACCCACCGGACAGGGTTAATTCACCCCTCCACTTT.

The chain links TRBV19 to TRBJ1-4, with D possibly TRBD1 on 5 matching bases. This CDR3 has 14 amino acids. The V gene's germline CDR1 is LNHDA and CDR2 SQIVND (reference sequence). Trimming shortened V by 5 bases and J by 3 bases, and 10 bases separated the two germline ends. CDR3 DNA sequence: TGTGCCAGTAGTTCAGGGCGGCCTAATGAAAAACTGTTTTTT. As protein: CASSSGRPNEKLFF.

The rearrangement uses TRBV5-1 and TRBJ1-2; D unclear. Per germline, CDR1 SGHRS and CDR2 YFSETQ. V shed 4 bases and J shed 6 bases, with 13 bases lying between them. This CDR3 is 13 amino acids long. Here the CDR3 reads CASSPGGRNGYTF. CDR3 bases: TGCGCCAGCAGCCCCGGAGGGAGGAATGGCTACACCTTC.

This clone has a handful of counts. V gene TRBV18 combines with J gene TRBJ1-6; TRBD1 matches at 9 bases. Germline loops: CDR1 KGHSH, CDR2 LQKENI. The CDR3 covers 13 residues. V trimming: 6 bases; J trimming: 9 bases; junction bases outside the gene matches: 3. In DNA form, the CDR3 reads TGTGCCAGCTCGGGACAGGGAGTTTCACCCCTCCACTTT. It specifies CASSGQGVSPLHF.